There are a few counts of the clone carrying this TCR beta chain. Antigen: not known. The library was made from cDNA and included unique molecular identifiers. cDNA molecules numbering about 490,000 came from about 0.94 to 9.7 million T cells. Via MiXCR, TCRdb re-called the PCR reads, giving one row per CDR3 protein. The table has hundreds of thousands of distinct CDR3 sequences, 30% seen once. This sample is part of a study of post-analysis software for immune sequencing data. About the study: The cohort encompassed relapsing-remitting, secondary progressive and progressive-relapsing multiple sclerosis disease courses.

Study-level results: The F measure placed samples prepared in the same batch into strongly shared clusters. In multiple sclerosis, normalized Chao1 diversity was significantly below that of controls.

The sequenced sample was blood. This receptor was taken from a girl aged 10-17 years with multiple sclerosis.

CDR3 loop: CASSVATAWFSPPYNEQFF. The DNA for the CDR3 is TGTGCCAGCAGCGTAGCTACGGCCTGGTTTAGTCCCCCTTACAATGAGCAGTTCTTC. V usage is TRBV9 and J usage is TRBJ2-1; D remains ambiguous. CDR1 and CDR2 from the germline V gene are SGDLS and YYNGEE. The CDR3 has 19 amino acids. V lost 0 bases, J lost 4 bases, and 23 bases lay in between.